These T cell receptor beta chains were read from a single sample in a study of T-cell memory formation after mild COVID-19. Using its own MiXCR run on the 5' RACE reads, TCRdb lists one record per CDR3 protein. The data hold tens of thousands of distinct CDR3 sequences, with approximately 15% observed a single time. The material sequenced was PBMCs or a T cell subset sorted from them (not recorded which). These receptors all stem from an adult woman who had mild COVID-19 (a few samples of this study predate the infection). Cell type and time point are not known. Each CDR3 is given with its conserved first and last residue. The D gene is left open where the match is weak. Size values are once, few and many counts, or a class for expanded clones, and some rows have none.

size	D	V	J	CDR3	DNA
few	TRBD2	TRBV24-1	TRBJ2-1	CATSDRVPAGMGYNEQFF	TGTGCCACCAGTGATCGAGTTCCAGCGGGAATGGGTTACAATGAGCAGTTCTTC
NA	NA	TRBV30	TRBJ1-1	CAWSVLGTSNAFF	TGTGCCTGGAGTGTACTTGGTACATCCAATGCTTTCTTT
NA	NA	TRBV21-1	TRBJ2-7	CASSKLPPGQAYEQYF	TGTGCCAGCAGCAAACTCCCGCCGGGACAGGCTTACGAGCAGTACTTC
many	TRBD2	TRBV7-9	TRBJ2-1	CASSSRKAGGPANNEQFF	TGTGCCAGCAGCTCGCGTAAGGCGGGAGGGCCGGCGAACAATGAGCAGTTCTTC
NA	NA	TRBV12-3/TRBV12-4	TRBJ1-1	CASSFPGQNTEAFF	TGTGCCAGCAGTTTCCCGGGCCAGAACACTGAAGCTTTCTTT
NA	TRBD2	TRBV12-3/TRBV12-4	TRBJ2-1	CASNKIGTSGTNEQFF	TGTGCCAGCAACAAGATCGGGACTAGCGGGACCAATGAGCAGTTCTTC
NA	NA	TRBV5-1	TRBJ2-3	CASSLARVTGTDTQYF	TGCGCCAGCAGCTTGGCCAGGGTGACTGGCACAGATACGCAGTATTTT
NA	NA	TRBV11-3	TRBJ1-1	CASSIPGNTEAFF	TGTGCCAGCAGCATTCCAGGGAACACTGAAGCTTTCTTT
many	TRBD2	TRBV13	TRBJ2-7	CASSLELAGVEQYF	TGTGCCAGCAGCTTAGAACTAGCGGGAGTCGAGCAGTACTTC
NA	TRBD1	TRBV11-2	TRBJ2-2	CASRRGTGGLTGELFF	TGTGCCAGCAGACGAGGGACAGGGGGCTTAACCGGGGAGCTGTTTTTT
many	TRBD2	TRBV7-6	TRBJ2-1	CASSLPDRGRTSGRDEQFF	TGTGCCAGCAGCTTACCTGACAGGGGTCGGACTAGCGGGAGAGATGAGCAGTTCTTC
NA	NA	TRBV12-3/TRBV12-4	TRBJ1-5	CASSPSSSQPQHF	TGTGCCAGCAGTCCCAGTTCAAGTCAGCCCCAGCATTTT
NA	TRBD1	TRBV4-1	TRBJ2-5	CASSPLSTGSPETQYF	TGCGCCAGCAGCCCCCTTTCGACAGGGAGCCCGGAGACCCAGTACTTC
NA	NA	TRBV11-2	TRBJ2-3	CASSPPGSTDTQYF	TGTGCCAGCAGCCCCCCGGGGAGCACAGATACGCAGTATTTT
few	NA	TRBV7-9	TRBJ2-7	CASSPPQGWDEQYF	TGTGCCAGCAGCCCCCCACAGGGATGGGACGAGCAGTACTTC
NA	NA	TRBV6-5	TRBJ2-1	CASSDGDYNEQFF	TGTGCCAGCAGTGACGGGGACTACAATGAGCAGTTCTTC
NA	TRBD1	TRBV7-9	TRBJ2-1	CASSLVGQGISNEQFF	TGTGCCAGCAGCTTAGTCGGACAGGGGATATCCAATGAGCAGTTCTTC
NA	NA	TRBV7-9	TRBJ1-1	CASSRRGDLGEAFF	TGTGCCAGCAGCAGAAGAGGGGATTTGGGTGAAGCTTTCTTT
few	NA	TRBV29-1	TRBJ2-7	CSVEDPRGSYEQYF	TGCAGCGTTGAAGATCCTCGGGGCAGCTACGAGCAGTACTTC
many	NA	TRBV6-5	TRBJ2-3	CASSYAGYTDTQYF	TGTGCCAGCAGTTATGCGGGGTACACAGATACGCAGTATTTT
medium-sized	NA	TRBV7-3	TRBJ2-1	CASSHTGNSYDEQFF	TGTGCCAGCAGCCATACAGGTAACTCCTACGATGAGCAGTTCTTC
few	NA	TRBV5-6	TRBJ2-1	CASTPGVSYNEQFF	TGTGCCAGCACCCCTGGAGTCTCCTACAATGAGCAGTTCTTC
NA	NA	TRBV12-3/TRBV12-4	TRBJ2-1	CASSARGTSYNEQFF	TGTGCCAGCAGCGCCCGGGGTACCTCCTACAATGAGCAGTTCTTC
few	NA	TRBV5-1	TRBJ2-7	CASSLVAVRGLSEQYF	TGCGCCAGCAGCTTGGTCGCCGTCAGGGGACTAAGCGAGCAGTACTTC
few	NA	TRBV24-1	TRBJ2-3	CATSDSTGQLFTDTQYF	TGTGCCACCAGTGATTCTACCGGACAGCTATTCACAGATACGCAGTATTTT
NA	TRBD2	TRBV3-1	TRBJ2-1	CASSLRTSGYNEQFF	TGTGCCAGCAGCCTCCGGACTAGCGGCTACAATGAGCAGTTCTTC
NA	TRBD2	TRBV19	TRBJ2-3	CASTSGGTTDTQYF	TGTGCCAGTACAAGCGGGGGGACCACAGATACGCAGTATTTT
NA	TRBD2	TRBV5-6	TRBJ2-1	CASGLAGWDEQFF	TGTGCCAGTGGACTAGCGGGATGGGATGAGCAGTTCTTC
NA	TRBD1	TRBV5-1	TRBJ1-5	CASSQTGDGQPQHF	TGCGCCAGCAGCCAAACAGGGGACGGCCAGCCCCAGCATTTT
few	TRBD1	TRBV7-9	TRBJ1-2	CASSSSRDRESKSGYTF	TGTGCCAGCAGCTCGTCCCGGGACAGGGAAAGCAAGAGTGGCTACACCTTC
NA	NA	TRBV11-2	TRBJ2-1	CASSSIGLVGNEQFF	TGTGCCAGCAGCTCGATAGGGCTAGTTGGGAATGAGCAGTTCTTC
NA	TRBD1	TRBV4-3	TRBJ2-1	CASSRGTGGLYNEQFF	TGCGCCAGCAGCCGGGGGACAGGGGGATTGTACAATGAGCAGTTCTTC
NA	NA	TRBV4-3	TRBJ2-7	CASSQDKRAYEQYF	TGCGCCAGCAGCCAAGATAAGCGAGCCTACGAGCAGTACTTC
NA	TRBD2	TRBV7-2	TRBJ2-1	CASSPLAAYNEQFF	TGTGCCAGCAGCCCACTAGCGGCCTACAATGAGCAGTTCTTC
NA	TRBD2	TRBV7-6	TRBJ2-1	CASHPLSGGGDEQFF	TGTGCCAGCCACCCATTAAGCGGGGGTGGCGATGAGCAGTTCTTC
few	NA	TRBV20-1	TRBJ2-7	CSARDLGRTYEQYF	TGCAGTGCTAGAGATTTGGGACGGACCTACGAGCAGTACTTC
few	NA	TRBV7-2	TRBJ1-2	CASSFNSQWDYGYTF	TGTGCCAGCAGCTTTAATAGCCAGTGGGACTATGGCTACACCTTC
NA	TRBD1	TRBV24-1	TRBJ2-5	CATSDPMGQLQETQYF	TGTGCCACCAGTGACCCCATGGGACAGCTCCAAGAGACCCAGTACTTC
NA	NA	TRBV11-3	TRBJ1-4	CASSRPPDEKLFF	TGTGCCAGCAGCCGTCCCCCCGATGAAAAACTGTTTTTT
NA	TRBD1	TRBV4-2	TRBJ1-2	CASSQGGQTYGYTF	TGTGCCAGCAGCCAAGGGGGACAGACTTATGGCTACACCTTC
NA	TRBD2	TRBV4-2	TRBJ2-5	CASSPLGLAGGQETQYF	TGTGCCAGCAGTCCCCTTGGACTAGCGGGGGGGCAAGAGACCCAGTACTTC
few	TRBD2	TRBV24-1	TRBJ2-1	CATSDPPGASGSTYNEQFF	TGTGCCACCAGTGATCCCCCCGGAGCTAGCGGGAGTACCTACAATGAGCAGTTCTTC
NA	NA	TRBV3-1	TRBJ1-3	CASSQDRGVGNTIYF	TGTGCCAGCAGCCAAGATCGCGGTGTTGGAAACACCATATATTTT
NA	NA	TRBV5-1	TRBJ2-1	CASSRVLAGQSGAEQFF	TGCGCCAGCAGCCGGGTCCTTGCTGGACAGTCGGGGGCTGAGCAGTTCTTC
many	NA	TRBV12-3/TRBV12-4	TRBJ2-1	CASSFNNEQFF	TGTGCCAGCAGTTTCAACAATGAGCAGTTCTTC
NA	NA	TRBV19	TRBJ2-7	CASSRGDYEQYF	TGTGCCAGTTCCAGGGGGGACTACGAGCAGTACTTC
NA	NA	TRBV7-6	TRBJ2-1	CASSLEGTNNEQFF	TGTGCCAGCAGCTTAGAAGGGACGAACAATGAGCAGTTCTTC
many	NA	TRBV5-1	TRBJ2-1	CASSLGLGGADKTNEQFF	TGCGCCAGCAGCTTGGGGCTCGGTGGGGCGGACAAAACAAATGAGCAGTTCTTC
few	NA	TRBV29-1	TRBJ1-6	CSGGCTNNSPLHF	TGCAGCGGGGGCTGTACTAATAATTCACCCCTCCACTTT
few	TRBD2	TRBV11-2	TRBJ2-1	CASRDPSGRTHEQFF	TGTGCCAGCAGAGATCCTAGCGGGAGGACCCATGAGCAGTTCTTC
few	NA	TRBV5-1	TRBJ2-5	CASSATGWGETQYF	TGCGCCAGCAGCGCGACAGGATGGGGAGAGACCCAGTACTTC
NA	NA	TRBV3-1	TRBJ1-1	CASSLVPSDTEAFF	TGTGCCAGCAGTTTGGTGCCCTCGGACACTGAAGCTTTCTTT
many	TRBD2	TRBV7-3	TRBJ2-3	CASSHGLDSTDTQYF	TGTGCCAGCAGCCATGGACTAGACAGCACAGATACGCAGTATTTT
few	NA	TRBV9	TRBJ2-7	CASSVEGRPTYEQYF	TGTGCCAGCAGCGTAGAGGGCAGACCAACCTACGAGCAGTACTTC
few	TRBD2	TRBV6-6	TRBJ2-7	CASSLTSGIPEEQYF	TGTGCCAGCAGTTTGACTAGCGGGATACCGGAAGAGCAGTACTTC
NA	NA	TRBV9	TRBJ1-2	CASSVARGALGYTF	TGTGCCAGCAGCGTAGCTCGGGGGGCGCTTGGCTACACCTTC
few	NA	TRBV27	TRBJ1-2	CASSLYDGNYGYTF	TGTGCCAGCAGTTTATACGACGGGAACTATGGCTACACCTTC
few	TRBD1	TRBV5-1	TRBJ1-2	CASSESDRGLAGYTF	TGCGCCAGCAGCGAGTCGGACAGGGGGCTTGCTGGCTACACCTTC
many	NA	TRBV20-1	TRBJ2-1	CSARGGLASNEQFF	TGCAGTGCTAGAGGTGGTCTAGCCTCAAATGAGCAGTTCTTC
NA	TRBD1	TRBV11-2	TRBJ2-7	CASSSRDRTDEQYF	TGTGCCAGCAGCTCAAGGGACAGAACGGACGAGCAGTACTTC